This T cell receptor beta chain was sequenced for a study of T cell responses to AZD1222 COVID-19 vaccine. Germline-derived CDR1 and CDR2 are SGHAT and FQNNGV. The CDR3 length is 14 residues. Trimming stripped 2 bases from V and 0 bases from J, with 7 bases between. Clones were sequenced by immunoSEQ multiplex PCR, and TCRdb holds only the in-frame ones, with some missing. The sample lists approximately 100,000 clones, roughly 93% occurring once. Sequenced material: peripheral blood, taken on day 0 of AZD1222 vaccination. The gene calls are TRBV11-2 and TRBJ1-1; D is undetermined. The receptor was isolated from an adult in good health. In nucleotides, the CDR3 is TGTGCCAGCAGCTTATACGTTTTGAACACTGAAGCTTTCTTT. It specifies CASSLYVLNTEAFF.